These 9 T cell receptor beta chains were sequenced from one sample in a study of tumor-infiltrating lymphocytes in primary liver carcinoma. The investigators made TCR beta cDNA from around 540 ng total RNA, using a constant-region primer. Slightly modified ARM-PCR with three nested multiplex PCR rounds yielded TCR beta libraries. With TRBV1-TRBV30 forward primers and a C-beta reverse primer, the first two PCR rounds were run for 10 to 11 cycles each. Each CDR3 protein gets one entry after TCRdb re-called the multiplex PCR reads with MiXCR. The data show more than 100,000 distinct CDR3 sequences, less than 80% seen once. Unsorted bulk tissue, 20-30 mg of it, served as the source for co-extraction of RNA and DNA. Sample: liver tumor tissue from sampling region 1. Noted subset: tumor region T1, superior pole. The receptors were gathered from a woman aged 60-75 years with primary liver carcinoma and hepatitis B virus infection.

Details on this clonotype: This sequence may be a read error, since a much larger clone differs from it by one base. This chain links TRBV5-6 with TRBJ1-5, with D tentatively TRBD1 (5 bases). Germline lookup yields CDR1 SGHDT and CDR2 YYEEEE. This CDR3 comprises 16 residues. Trimming removed 6 bases at V and 3 bases at J, with 19 bases between. Here the CDR3 DNA reads TGTGCCAGCAACTCGGCCGACGGGGGGAACAATCAGCCCCAGCATTTT. Translated, it gives CASNSADGGNNQPQHF.

A note on this clonotype: The junction does not match germline at one end; this may be a read error. The CDR3 sequence is CVSSLQQNTDTQYF. The DNA of the CDR3 is TGTGTCAGCAGCTTACAGCAGAACACAGATACGCAGTATTTT. The J gene is TRBJ2-3, the V gene TRBV11-2; D gene ambiguous. CDR3 length: 14 amino acids. The V gene's germline CDR1 is SGHAT and CDR2 FQNNGV.

This clonotype was observed a few times. A much more abundant neighbour one base away suggests this may be a read error. This rearrangement joins TRBV6-5 to TRBJ2-7; a weak D match, TRBD1 (6 bases). CDR3 length: 15 amino acids. Germline V gene data show CDR1 as MNHEY and CDR2 as SVGAGI. The CDR3 loop is CAGSYTPGQGYEQYF. CDR3 nucleotides: TGTGCCGGCAGTTACACCCCGGGACAAGGCTACGAGCAGTACTTC.

Details on this clonotype: A junction boundary mismatches the germline segment, possibly from a read error. V usage is TRBV12-3 or TRBV12-4 and J usage is TRBJ1-4, with D maybe TRBD1 (5 bases). The CDR3 is 15 residues long. As DNA, the CDR3 is TGTGCCAGCAGTTTAATGGCAGGGAGAAATGAAAACCTGTTTTTT. Amino acids: CASSLMAGRNENLFF.

A word on this clonotype: A clone one base away is much larger, so this may be a read error. V and J are TRBV6-5 and TRBJ2-3, with TRBD1 matching 8 bases. CDR1 is MNHEY, CDR2 SVGAGI, per germline. The CDR3 totals 15 residues. The CDR3 DNA follows: TGTACCAGCAGTTACAGGGGGTCCGGCACAGATACGCAGTATTTT. It is translated as CTSSYRGSGTDTQYF.

Comments on this clonotype: This CDR3 is missing its conserved last phenylalanine or tryptophan, likely due to a read error. The rearrangement links TRBV12-3 or TRBV12-4 to TRBJ2-7; 7 nucleotides agree with TRBD2. The CDR3 consists of 16 residues. J gave up 3 bases and V 2 bases, and 10 bases lay outside the gene matches. The CDR3 DNA reads as TGTGCCAGCAGTTTACGGGGGGAAGGGATCGGCTACGAGCAGTACCTC. It specifies CASSLRGEGIGYEQYL.

Comment on this clonotype: Relative to the germline gene, one junction end is altered; a read error may explain this. The rearrangement uses TRBV4-2 and TRBJ2-1; TRBD2 matches 9 bases. The V gene's germline CDR1 is LGHNA and CDR2 YNFKEQ. The CDR3 spans 16 residues. The CDR3 here is CANSTRESGRKNEQFF. The CDR3 region has the DNA TGTGCCAACAGCACAAGGGAAAGCGGGAGGAAAAATGAGCAGTTCTTC.

The chain recombines TRBV11-3 with TRBJ2-3; 13 nucleotides match TRBD2. The CDR3 has 15 residues. Germline V gene data show CDR1 as SGHNT and CDR2 as YENEEA. The J segment lost 6 bases and the V segment lost 6 bases, leaving 6 bases of the junction unmatched. CDR3 residues: CASRLGLAGVDTQYF. CDR3 coding DNA: TGTGCCAGCAGACTAGGACTAGCGGGAGTGGATACGCAGTATTTT.

Comment on this clonotype: This CDR3 fails to terminate in the conserved phenylalanine or tryptophan, so it likely reflects a read error. V gene TRBV11-2 combines with J gene TRBJ2-3; tentatively, D is TRBD1 (5 bases). CDR3 length: 15 residues. Trimming removed 0 bases from V and 2 bases from J, with 9 bases in between. Germline CDR1 and CDR2: SGHAT and FQNNGV. CDR3 nucleotide sequence: TGTGCCAGCAGCTTAGATCAGGGATACACAGATACGCAGTATCTT. As protein: CASSLDQGYTDTQYL.